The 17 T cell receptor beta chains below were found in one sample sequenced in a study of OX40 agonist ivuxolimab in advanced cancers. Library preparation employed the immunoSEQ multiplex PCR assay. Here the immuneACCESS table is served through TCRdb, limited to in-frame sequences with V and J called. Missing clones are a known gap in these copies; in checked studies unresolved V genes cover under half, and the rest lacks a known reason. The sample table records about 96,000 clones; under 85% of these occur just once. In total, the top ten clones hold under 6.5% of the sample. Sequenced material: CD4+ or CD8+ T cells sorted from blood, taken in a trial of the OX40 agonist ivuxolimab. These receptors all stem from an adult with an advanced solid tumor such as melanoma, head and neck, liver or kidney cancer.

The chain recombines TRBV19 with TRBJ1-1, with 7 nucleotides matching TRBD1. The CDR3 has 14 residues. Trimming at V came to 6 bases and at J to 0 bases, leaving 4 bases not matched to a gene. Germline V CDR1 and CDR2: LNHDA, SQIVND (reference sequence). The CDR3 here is CASRQGLMNTEAFF. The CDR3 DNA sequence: TGTGCCAGTAGACAGGGGCTGATGAACACTGAAGCTTTCTTT.

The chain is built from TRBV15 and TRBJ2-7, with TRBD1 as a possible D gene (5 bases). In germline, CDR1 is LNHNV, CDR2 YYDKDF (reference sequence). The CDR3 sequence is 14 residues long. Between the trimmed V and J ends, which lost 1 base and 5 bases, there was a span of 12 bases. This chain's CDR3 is CATSRGWGGNEQYF. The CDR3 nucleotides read TGTGCCACCAGCAGAGGGTGGGGCGGAAACGAGCAGTACTTC.

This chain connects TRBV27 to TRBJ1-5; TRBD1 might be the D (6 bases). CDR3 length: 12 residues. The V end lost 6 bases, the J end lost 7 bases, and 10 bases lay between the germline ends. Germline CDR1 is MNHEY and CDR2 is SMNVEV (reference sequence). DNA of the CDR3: TGTGCCAGCAGAAAGGGGGGACAGCCCCAGCATTTT. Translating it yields CASRKGGQPQHF.

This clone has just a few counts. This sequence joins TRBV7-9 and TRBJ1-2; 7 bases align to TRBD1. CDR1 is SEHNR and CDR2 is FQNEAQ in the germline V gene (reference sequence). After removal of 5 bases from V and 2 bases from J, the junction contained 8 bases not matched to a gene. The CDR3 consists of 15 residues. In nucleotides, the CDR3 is TGTGCCAGCAGCCGCCTCGACAGGGTCAACTATGGCTACACCTTC. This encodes CASSRLDRVNYGYTF.

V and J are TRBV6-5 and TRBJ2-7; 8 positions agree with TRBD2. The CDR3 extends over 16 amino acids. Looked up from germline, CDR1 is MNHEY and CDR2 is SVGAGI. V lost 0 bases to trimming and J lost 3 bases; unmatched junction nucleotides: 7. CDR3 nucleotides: TGTGCCAGCAGTTACTCGACGGGGGCGGGGGGCTACGAGCAGTACTTC. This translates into CASSYSTGAGGYEQYF.

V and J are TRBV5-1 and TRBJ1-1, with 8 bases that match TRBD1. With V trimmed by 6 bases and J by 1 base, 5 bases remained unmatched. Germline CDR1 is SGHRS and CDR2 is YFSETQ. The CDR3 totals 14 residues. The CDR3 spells CASTPGTGNTEAFF. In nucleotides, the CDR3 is TGCGCCAGCACACCCGGGACAGGGAACACTGAAGCTTTCTTT.

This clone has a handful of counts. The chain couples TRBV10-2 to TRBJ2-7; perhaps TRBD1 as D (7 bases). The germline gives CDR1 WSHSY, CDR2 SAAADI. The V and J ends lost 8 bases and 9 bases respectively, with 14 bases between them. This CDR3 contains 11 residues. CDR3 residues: CASPTGTVQYF. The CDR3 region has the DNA TGCGCCAGCCCGACAGGGACTGTGCAGTACTTC.

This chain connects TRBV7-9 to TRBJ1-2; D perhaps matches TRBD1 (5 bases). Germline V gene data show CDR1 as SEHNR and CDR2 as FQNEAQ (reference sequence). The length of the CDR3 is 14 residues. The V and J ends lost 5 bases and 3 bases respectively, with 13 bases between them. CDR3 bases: TGTGCCAGCAGCCGTAGCGGGGGGGACTATGGCTACACCTTC. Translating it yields CASSRSGGDYGYTF.

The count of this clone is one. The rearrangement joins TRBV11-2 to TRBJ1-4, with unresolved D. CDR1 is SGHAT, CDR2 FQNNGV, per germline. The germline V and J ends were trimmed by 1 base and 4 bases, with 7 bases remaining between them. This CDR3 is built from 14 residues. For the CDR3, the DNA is TGTGCCAGCAGCTTAGGACGGGGTAATGAAAAACTGTTTTTT. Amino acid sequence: CASSLGRGNEKLFF.

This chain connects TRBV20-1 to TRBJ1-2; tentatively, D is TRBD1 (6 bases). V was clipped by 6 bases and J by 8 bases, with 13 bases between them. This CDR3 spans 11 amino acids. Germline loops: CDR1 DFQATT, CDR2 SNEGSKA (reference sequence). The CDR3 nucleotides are TGCAGTGCCGGGGGGCCTGAGGGCTACACCTTC. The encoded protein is CSAGGPEGYTF.

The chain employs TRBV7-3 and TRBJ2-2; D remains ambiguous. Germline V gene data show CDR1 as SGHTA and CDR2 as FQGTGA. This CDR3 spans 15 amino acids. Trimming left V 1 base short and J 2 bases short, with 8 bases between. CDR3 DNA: TGTGCCAGCAGCTTAAACAGAGTTAACACCGGGGAGCTGTTTTTT. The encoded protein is CASSLNRVNTGELFF.

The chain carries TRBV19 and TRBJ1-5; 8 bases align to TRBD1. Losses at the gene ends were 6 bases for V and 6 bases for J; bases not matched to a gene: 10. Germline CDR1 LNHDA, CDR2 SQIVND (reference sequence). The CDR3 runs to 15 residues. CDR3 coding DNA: TGTGCCAGTAGCTATTGGCAGGGGGCCAGTCAGCCCCAGCATTTT. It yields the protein CASSYWQGASQPQHF.

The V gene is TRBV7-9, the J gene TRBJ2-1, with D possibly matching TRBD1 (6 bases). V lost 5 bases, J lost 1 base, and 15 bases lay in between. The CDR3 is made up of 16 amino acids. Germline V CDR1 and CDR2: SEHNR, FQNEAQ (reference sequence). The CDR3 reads CASSQTGSGSYNEQFF. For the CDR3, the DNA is TGTGCCAGCAGCCAAACAGGGTCTGGGTCCTACAATGAGCAGTTCTTC.

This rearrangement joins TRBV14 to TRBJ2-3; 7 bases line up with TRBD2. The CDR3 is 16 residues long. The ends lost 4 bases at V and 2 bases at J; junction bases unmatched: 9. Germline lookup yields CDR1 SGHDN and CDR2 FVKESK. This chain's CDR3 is CASSLPIGGITDTQYF. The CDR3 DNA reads TGTGCCAGCAGCCTCCCGATCGGGGGGATCACAGATACGCAGTATTTT.

The CDR3 nucleotides read TGTGCCAGCAGCGCCCGCCTGGGGAGGTCCGGGGAGCTGTTTTTT. This gives the protein CASSARLGRSGELFF. The chain uses TRBV7-7 and TRBJ2-2; possibly TRBD2 for D (6 bases). Germline V gives CDR1 SSHAT, CDR2 FNYEAQ (reference sequence). The V gene lost 5 bases and the J gene lost 6 bases, with 16 bases spanning the gap. CDR3 length: 15 residues.

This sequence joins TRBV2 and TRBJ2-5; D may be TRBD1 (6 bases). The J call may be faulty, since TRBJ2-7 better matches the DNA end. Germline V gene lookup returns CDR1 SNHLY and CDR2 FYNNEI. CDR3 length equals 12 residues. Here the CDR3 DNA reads TGTGCCAGCACCAGACAGGCCTACGAGCAGTACTTC. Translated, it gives CASTRQAYEQYF.

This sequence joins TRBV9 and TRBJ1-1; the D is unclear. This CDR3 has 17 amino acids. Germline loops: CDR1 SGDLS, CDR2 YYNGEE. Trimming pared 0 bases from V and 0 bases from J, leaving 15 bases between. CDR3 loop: CASSVGGRVPMNTEAFF. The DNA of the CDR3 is TGTGCCAGCAGCGTAGGAGGACGGGTCCCAATGAACACTGAAGCTTTCTTT. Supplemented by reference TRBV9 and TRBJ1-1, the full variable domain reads DSGVTQTPKHLITATGQRVTLRCSPRSGDLSVYWYQQSLDQGLQFLIQYYNGEERAKGNILERFSAQQFPDLHSELNLSSLELGDSALYFCASSVGGRVPMNTEAFFGQGTRLTVV.